A selection of T cell receptor beta chains follows, all from one sample in a study of T cell responses to AZD1222 COVID-19 vaccine. The method was immunoSEQ multiplex PCR; TCRdb's version includes in-frame clones alone and lacks a portion of them. The data show 150,000 to 200,000 clones, about 86% seen once. Sequences were derived from peripheral blood, sampled on day 0 of AZD1222 vaccination. These TCRs come from an adult in good health. Both conserved end residues are part of each CDR3. Each record gives: J gene, V gene, clone size, D gene, CDR3 DNA, CDR3 protein. A D gene is named only where the DNA matches it firmly. For some rows the clone size is stated as once, few or many, or as a class when expanded; others skip it.

>TRBJ1-1|TRBV9|-|-
TGTGCCAGCAGCGTAGATCCAGGGGTGAGCACTGAAGCTTTCTTT
CASSVDPGVSTEAFF
>TRBJ2-6|TRBV5-6|-|TRBD2
TGTGCCAGCAGCTTTTCAGCGGGAGGGCCCGGGGCCAACGTCCTGACTTTC
CASSFSAGGPGANVLTF
>TRBJ2-2|TRBV12-3/TRBV12-4|-|-
TGTGCCAGCAGTAGGGGGGCCGGGGAGCTGTTTTTT
CASSRGAGELFF
>TRBJ2-1|TRBV18|once|TRBD1
TGTGCCAGCTCACCTGGGACAGGGGGGGCCTACAATGAGCAGTTCTTC
CASSPGTGGAYNEQFF
>TRBJ1-1|TRBV2|-|-
TGTGCCAGCAGGTCTGGAGCGAACACTGAAGCTTTCTTT
CASRSGANTEAFF
>TRBJ1-6|TRBV19|-|-
TGTGCCAGTAGTATGTCGCCCAGGGAGAATTCACCCCTCCACTTT
CASSMSPRENSPLHF
>TRBJ2-7|TRBV7-2|-|-
TGTGCCAGCAGTCAGTGGGGGTACGGGGACGAGCAGTACTTC
CASSQWGYGDEQYF
>TRBJ2-5|TRBV11-2|-|-
TGTGCCAGCCAATTTTTCCTTACCCAGGTCCCCCTCCAAGAGACCCAGTACTTC
CASQFFLTQVPLQETQYF
>TRBJ1-5|TRBV19|-|-
TGTGCCAGTAGTATGGGATTAGATAGCAATCAGCCCCAGCATTTT
CASSMGLDSNQPQHF
>TRBJ1-2|TRBV14|-|-
TGTGCCAGCAGCCAGCAGGGAATTACCTACACCTTC
CASSQQGITYTF
>TRBJ2-3|TRBV12-3/TRBV12-4|-|-
TGTGCCAGCGCAAAGGGTACGCAGTATTTT
CASAKGTQYF
>TRBJ2-7|TRBV2|-|-
TGTGCCAGCAAATGGGACGAGCAGTACTTC
CASKWDEQYF
>TRBJ2-7|TRBV7-3|-|TRBD2
TGTGCCAGCAGTTGGAGCGGGACGTCCTACGAGCAGTACTTC
CASSWSGTSYEQYF
>TRBJ2-4|TRBV18|-|-
TGTGCCAGCTCACCAGTCCTAGCCGTAGCCAAAAACATTCAGTACTTC
CASSPVLAVAKNIQYF
>TRBJ1-2|TRBV27|-|TRBD1
TGTGCCAGCAGTCAGTGGGACAGGGGGAAAGATGACGATGGCTACACCTTC
CASSQWDRGKDDDGYTF
>TRBJ2-3|TRBV3-1/TRBV3-2|-|-
TGTGCCAGCAGCCAAGCCCCCGATACGCAGTATTTT
CASSQAPDTQYF
>TRBJ2-7|TRBV20-1|-|-
TGCAGTGCTAGGATTGCGGGGGAGCAGTACTTC
CSARIAGEQYF
>TRBJ2-7|TRBV6-2/TRBV6-3|-|-
TGTGCCAGCAGTTATTCGGGAGGGACAGCTTTCTACGAGCAGTACTTC
CASSYSGGTAFYEQYF
>TRBJ2-7|TRBV21-1|-|-
TGTGCCAGCTCGAGCAGCTCCTACGAGCAGTACTTC
CASSSSSYEQYF
>TRBJ1-5|TRBV15|-|TRBD1
TGTGCCACCAGACAGGGACAGGAGAGCAATCAGCCCCAGCATTTT
CATRQGQESNQPQHF
>TRBJ2-7|TRBV27|-|-
TGTGCCAGCAGTTCCCCCTCCTTACAGGGATACGAGCAGTACTTC
CASSSPSLQGYEQYF
>TRBJ1-1|TRBV5-8|-|-
TGTGCCAGCAGCTTTGGACCCAGGAGAGCTTTCTTT
CASSFGPRRAFF
>TRBJ1-5|TRBV10-2|-|TRBD1
TGCGCCAGCAGGGGGGGACAGGGGGCAAATCAGCCCCAGCATTTT
CASRGGQGANQPQHF
>TRBJ1-2|TRBV28|-|-
TGTGCCAGCAGCATAACTCGGGGCTACACCTTC
CASSITRGYTF
>TRBJ2-1|TRBV28|-|TRBD2
TGTGCCAGCGACCCCGGGACTAGCGGGGCCAATGAGCAGTTCTTC
CASDPGTSGANEQFF
>TRBJ1-2|TRBV29-1|-|-
TGCAGCGCCGAAACGGGGCCACTATATGGCTACACCTTC
CSAETGPLYGYTF
>TRBJ1-5|TRBV27|once|-
TGTGCCAGCAGTTTCAGGGGTTACAATCAGCCCCAGCATTTT
CASSFRGYNQPQHF
>TRBJ1-2|TRBV5-1|-|-
TGCGCCAGCAGCACCAAATATGGGGAGGGCTACACCTTC
CASSTKYGEGYTF
>TRBJ2-7|TRBV5-8|-|-
TGTGCCAGCAATCCGGGACTTCCAGCCTACGAGCAGTACTTC
CASNPGLPAYEQYF
>TRBJ2-7|TRBV11-3|-|TRBD1
TGTGCCAGCAGTCCACCGAGGCAGGGGGCTAAGAGGGAGCAGTACTTC
CASSPPRQGAKREQYF
>TRBJ1-2|TRBV29-1|-|TRBD1
TGCAGCGTTAGGATTGACAGCCAGGGGGATGGCTACACCTTC
CSVRIDSQGDGYTF
>TRBJ1-2|TRBV4-1|-|-
TGCGCCAGCAGCGCCCAGACTCCTGCCCCCTACTATGGCTACACCTTC
CASSAQTPAPYYGYTF
>TRBJ2-3|TRBV3-1/TRBV3-2|-|TRBD2
TGTGCCAGCAGCCTTAAGGGACTAGCGGGAGCAGATACGCAGTATTTT
CASSLKGLAGADTQYF
>TRBJ1-6|TRBV9|-|-
TGTGCCAGCAGCTATCGGGATAGCTCCTATAATTCACCCCTCCACTTT
CASSYRDSSYNSPLHF
>TRBJ2-3|TRBV10-2|-|-
TGCGCCAGCAGTGAGTCGAAAGGGGGGGCAATCACAGATACGCAGTATTTT
CASSESKGGAITDTQYF
>TRBJ2-7|TRBV5-6|once|TRBD1
TGTGCCAGCAGCTGGGGACAGGGGGGCCCCTACGAGCAGTACTTC
CASSWGQGGPYEQYF
>TRBJ2-1|TRBV19|-|TRBD1
TGTGCCAGTAGTGTTCGGGACAGCGCCTACAATGAGCAGTTCTTC
CASSVRDSAYNEQFF
>TRBJ2-3|TRBV6-5|-|TRBD2
TGTGCCAGTAAAATAGCGGGAAGCACAGATACGCAGTATTTT
CASKIAGSTDTQYF
>TRBJ2-1|TRBV7-3|-|TRBD2
TGTGCCAGCAGCGGGGGGACTAGCGGCTACAATGAGCAGTTCTTC
CASSGGTSGYNEQFF
>TRBJ2-3|TRBV9|-|-
TGTGCCAGCAGCCCTCGTATCCGCGAAGGCGATACGCAGTATTTT
CASSPRIREGDTQYF
>TRBJ1-2|TRBV7-2|once|-
TGTGCCAGCACCACCCTGACCCCGGGCAGGGGTAATTATGGCTACACCTTC
CASTTLTPGRGNYGYTF
>TRBJ2-5|TRBV20-1|-|-
TGCAGTGCTAGTGACGTTGCCCAAGAGACCCAGTACTTC
CSASDVAQETQYF
>TRBJ1-2|TRBV19|-|TRBD1
TGTGCCAGTAGTAGGGGACAGTGGATCACCCTCCCCTCTAACTATGGCTACACCTTC
CASSRGQWITLPSNYGYTF
>TRBJ1-5|TRBV6-2/TRBV6-3|-|-
TGTGCCAGCAGTTACAGTAGCAATCAGCCCCAGCATTTT
CASSYSSNQPQHF
>TRBJ2-7|TRBV6-5|-|-
TGTGCCAGCAGTTACAATTCCGAGCAGTACTTC
CASSYNSEQYF
>TRBJ1-1|TRBV10-1|-|-
TGCGCCAGCAGTGAGACAGGGTTGACTGAAGCTTTCTTT
CASSETGLTEAFF
>TRBJ2-2|TRBV29-1|-|-
TGCAGCGTTGGTCCTTACAGGGGCGGGGGAACCGGGGAGCTGTTTTTT
CSVGPYRGGGTGELFF
>TRBJ1-1|TRBV28|-|TRBD1
TGTGCCCACTGGGACAGAATGAACACTGAAGCTTTCTTT
CAHWDRMNTEAFF
>TRBJ2-7|TRBV25-1|-|TRBD2
TGTGCCCTAGGGACTATAGGGCACGAGCAGTACTTC
CALGTIGHEQYF
>TRBJ1-5|TRBV6-5|-|-
TGTGCCAGCTCCCCCATGAGGAGTCAGCCCCAGCATTTT
CASSPMRSQPQHF
>TRBJ2-1|TRBV7-3|-|TRBD1
TGTGCCAGCAGCGCCCGGGACAGGGACAACAATGAGCAGTTCTTC
CASSARDRDNNEQFF
>TRBJ1-5|TRBV10-3|-|-
TGTGCCATCAGTGGGCCTAGCAATCAGCCCCAGCATTTT
CAISGPSNQPQHF
>TRBJ2-1|TRBV9|once|TRBD1
TGTGCCAGCAGCGTTGGGACAGGGCCCCTAGGCAATGAGCAGTTCTTC
CASSVGTGPLGNEQFF
>TRBJ1-6|TRBV5-6|-|TRBD1
TGTGCCAGCAGGGGGACAGGGGTAAATTCACCCCTCCACTTT
CASRGTGVNSPLHF
>TRBJ2-5|TRBV11-2|-|TRBD2
TGTGCCAGCAGCTTAGTGGGGGCTAGCGGGGGCCTTCAAGAGACCCAGTACTTC
CASSLVGASGGLQETQYF
>TRBJ2-7|TRBV15|-|-
TGTGCCACCAGCATGGGGGTCTACGAGCAGTACTTC
CATSMGVYEQYF
>TRBJ1-1|TRBV7-7|-|-
TGTGCTAGCAGCTTACGCCCTCGGGGGTGGGACACTGAAGCTTTCTTT
CASSLRPRGWDTEAFF
>TRBJ1-5|TRBV28|once|-
TGTGCCAGCAGTTTCCCGGGGAGAGAACAGCCCCAGCATTTT
CASSFPGREQPQHF
>TRBJ1-5|TRBV6-1|few|-
TGTGCCAGCAGTGGGGCTGACAGGACCGTGGGGCAGCCCCAGCATTTT
CASSGADRTVGQPQHF